These T cell receptor beta chains were read from a single sample in a study of response to subunit inactivated influenza vaccine. TCRdb analysed the RT-PCR reads with MiXCR anew, one entry per CDR3 protein. Among roughly 500,000 distinct CDR3 sequences listed, more than 15% were seen once. The sequences come from CD4+ T cells sorted from PBMCs, collected roughly 24 months after vaccination. All receptors derive from a man aged 50-75 years who received an inactivated influenza vaccine. Each CDR3 is given with its conserved first and last residue. A D gene is named only where the DNA matches it firmly. Rows may omit the clone size; those that give it use once, few, many or a size class.

clone size,D gene,V gene,J gene,CDR3 DNA,CDR3 protein
.,TRBD2,TRBV10-3,TRBJ2-7,TGTGCCGCCGGGACTAGCGGGATTGTTGGGGACGAGCAGTACTTC,CAAGTSGIVGDEQYF
.,.,TRBV3-1,TRBJ2-2,TGTGCCAGCAGCCATACGGGGTCCTACACCGGGGAGCTGTTTTTT,CASSHTGSYTGELFF
few,.,TRBV23-1,TRBJ2-7,TGCGCCAGCAGTCAAAGGGCAGGGGACTCCTACGAGCAGTACTTC,CASSQRAGDSYEQYF
.,.,TRBV5-1,TRBJ1-1,TGCGCCAGCGTTTCCAGGGCAAACCCCACTGAAGCTTTCTTT,CASVSRANPTEAFF
.,.,TRBV12-3/TRBV12-4,TRBJ2-4,TGTGCCATCGGGCGGGACACCAAAAACATTCAGTACTTC,CAIGRDTKNIQYF
few,.,TRBV19,TRBJ2-2,TGTGCCAGTAGTATACAGGGGATCGACACCGGGGAGCTGTTTTTT,CASSIQGIDTGELFF
.,.,TRBV4-2,TRBJ2-5,TGTGCCAGCAGCCAAGATCCGGGGGCAGGAAAGACCCAGTACTTC,CASSQDPGAGKTQYF
few,.,TRBV28,TRBJ1-2,TGTGCCAGCAGCTTTCCGAGGGGGAGTCCCAACTATGGCTACACCTTC,CASSFPRGSPNYGYTF
.,.,TRBV29-1,TRBJ2-2,TGCAGCGTTAGGGGGGCGAACACCGGGGAGCTGTTTTTT,CSVRGANTGELFF
.,.,TRBV29-1,TRBJ2-3,TGCAGCGTTGGAGGGGTTAGCACATATACGCAGTATTTT,CSVGGVSTYTQYF
.,TRBD2,TRBV5-1,TRBJ2-7,TGCGCCAGCAGCCCGGGTAGCGGGAGGGGTTCCTACGAGCAGTACTTC,CASSPGSGRGSYEQYF
.,.,TRBV20-1,TRBJ1-4,TGCAGTGCTAGAGATTTGCCTGAAAAACTGTTTTTT,CSARDLPEKLFF
many,.,TRBV7-2,TRBJ2-1,TGTGCCAGCAGCTTAGCGGGAGGAGTCGGGAACCAAGAGCAGTTCTTC,CASSLAGGVGNQEQFF
few,TRBD1,TRBV5-1,TRBJ2-7,TGCGCCAGCAGCCAAGGGGACAGGAGGTCCGAGCAGTACTTC,CASSQGDRRSEQYF
.,.,TRBV12-3/TRBV12-4,TRBJ1-5,TGTGCCAGCATTTCGGGGGGCGGTCAGCCCCAGCATTTT,CASISGGGQPQHF
few,TRBD2,TRBV20-1,TRBJ2-1,TGCAGTACGCAGCGGGGGGCATACAATGAGCAGTTCTTC,CSTQRGAYNEQFF
.,.,TRBV6-6,TRBJ1-6,TGTGCCAGCAGTCGTTCCTCCAAACCCCTCCACTTT,CASSRSSKPLHF
few,.,TRBV20-1,TRBJ2-7,TGCAGTGCTAGGGGTTTACGCTCCTACGAGCAGTACTTC,CSARGLRSYEQYF